This passage covers 27 T cell receptor beta chains from one sample sequenced in a study of OX40 agonist ivuxolimab in advanced cancers. Using immunoSEQ multiplex PCR, the repertoire was profiled, and TCRdb retains in-frame clones only, with some absent. Of 65,000 to 85,000 clones in the sample, roughly 84% were seen once. Sequencing used CD4+ or CD8+ T cells sorted from blood, obtained in a trial of the OX40 agonist ivuxolimab. These receptors were collected from an adult with an advanced solid tumor such as melanoma, head and neck, liver or kidney cancer.

V is TRBV9 and J is TRBJ2-5; D gene uncertain. This CDR3 is 13 amino acids long. Trimming removed 2 bases from V and 5 bases from J, with 10 bases in between. Germline V CDR1 and CDR2: SGDLS, YYNGEE. The CDR3 sequence is CASSVGGEETQYF. The CDR3 DNA reads as TGTGCCAGCAGCGTGGGTGGAGAGGAGACCCAGTACTTC.

The chain joins TRBV28 to TRBJ2-2; 8 positions agree with TRBD1. Per the germline V gene, CDR1 is MDHEN and CDR2 is SYDVKM. The CDR3 sequence is 14 residues long. Germline trimming cut 7 bases from V and 6 bases from J; bases unmatched to any gene: 7. CDR3 loop: CASNPGGLAGELFF. In DNA, the CDR3 is TGTGCCAGCAACCCAGGGGGCTTGGCCGGGGAGCTGTTTTTT.

J is TRBJ2-7 and V is TRBV19; D could derive from TRBD1 or TRBD2 (5 bases each). Between the trimmed V and J ends, which lost 3 bases and 5 bases, there was a span of 14 bases. This CDR3 has 14 amino acids. Germline V gives CDR1 LNHDA, CDR2 SQIVND (reference sequence). CDR3 nucleotides: TGTGCCAGTAGTATTTCCGGGACGGTTGACGAGCAGTACTTC. It yields the protein CASSISGTVDEQYF.

The genes are TRBV11-2 and TRBJ2-2; 13 bases align to TRBD2. CDR1 is SGHAT and CDR2 is FQNNGV in the germline V gene. The CDR3 runs 17 residues. V shed 2 bases and J 8 bases; nucleotides not matched to a gene: 8. CDR3 DNA: TGTGCCAGCAGCTTACCTTGGACTAGCGGGGGTACGGGGGAGCTGTTTTTT. As protein: CASSLPWTSGGTGELFF. The variable domain in full, completed from reference TRBV11-2 and TRBJ2-2, reads EAGVAQSPRYKIIEKRQSVAFWCNPISGHATLYWYQQILGQGPKLLIQFQNNGVVDDSQLPKDRFSAERLKGVDSTLKIQPAKLEDSAVYLCASSLPWTSGGTGELFFGEGSRLTVL.

V gene TRBV5-4 combines with J gene TRBJ2-1; 8 bases are shared with TRBD2. Looked up from germline, CDR1 is SGHNT and CDR2 is YYREEE (reference sequence). The CDR3 length is 16 residues. J gave up 7 bases and V 0 bases, and 9 bases lay outside the gene matches. The CDR3 spells CASSLAGGQIQNEQFF. CDR3 bases: TGTGCCAGCAGCTTGGCGGGGGGGCAGATTCAGAATGAGCAGTTCTTC.

The chain links TRBV5-4 to TRBJ1-2; D gene ambiguous. CDR3 length: 15 residues. Deletions cut 4 bases from V and 3 bases from J, with 16 bases between. Per the germline V gene, CDR1 is SGHNT and CDR2 is YYREEE (reference sequence). The CDR3 spells CASSTVGLPDYGYTF. In DNA form, the CDR3 reads TGTGCCAGCAGCACCGTCGGACTGCCGGACTATGGCTACACCTTC. The full variable domain, completed using reference TRBV5-4 and TRBJ1-2, is ETGVTQSPTHLIKTRGQQVTLRCSSQSGHNTVSWYQQALGQGPQFIFQYYREEENGRGNFPPRFSGLQFPNYSSELNVNALELDDSALYLCASSTVGLPDYGYTFGSGTRLTVV.

J is TRBJ1-1 and V is TRBV5-5, with a tentative D call TRBD1 (5 bases). V lost 3 bases and J lost 4, with 19 bases in between. Germline lookup yields CDR1 SGHKS and CDR2 YYEKEE (reference sequence). The CDR3 covers 16 residues. The CDR3 is CASSSRTSGESTEAFF. CDR3 in DNA: TGTGCCAGCAGCTCTCGTACGTCGGGGGAGAGCACTGAAGCTTTCTTT.

V usage is TRBV5-8 and J usage is TRBJ1-4; D gene unclear. The CDR3 covers 16 residues. The germline CDR1 and CDR2 sequences are SGHTS and YDEGEE. V lost 0 bases to trimming and J lost 4 bases, with 13 bases between them. CDR3 sequence reads: CASSLGQTPFNEKLFF. CDR3 nucleotide sequence: TGTGCCAGCAGCTTGGGGCAGACTCCTTTTAATGAAAAACTGTTTTTT.

In regard to this clone: Within the sample, other DNA sequences also encode this same CDR3. V usage is TRBV28 and J usage is TRBJ1-1; no clear D gene. V lost 2 bases and J lost 5, with 6 bases in between. This CDR3 is 12 amino acids long. CDR1 is MDHEN and CDR2 is SYDVKM in the germline V gene. The CDR3 protein is CASSLGVTEAFF. The CDR3 DNA is TGTGCCAGCAGTTTAGGGGTTACTGAAGCTTTCTTT.

This clone was recorded only once. The CDR3 sequence: CASSSPKRDGSGVETQYF. The DNA of the CDR3 is TGTGCCAGCAGCTCACCAAAGAGGGACGGGAGTGGGGTAGAGACCCAGTACTTC. V usage is TRBV13 and J usage is TRBJ2-5, with D tentatively TRBD2 (6 bases). CDR1 is PRHDT, CDR2 FYEKMQ, per germline (reference sequence). The ends were cut back, 4 bases at V and 4 bases at J, with 25 bases in the middle. The CDR3 loop spans 18 amino acids.

The chain has TRBV5-4 and TRBJ2-7; TRBD1 aligns across 10 bases. J lost 6 bases, V lost 3 bases, and 9 bases had no gene match. Germline CDR1 reads SGHNT; CDR2 reads YYREEE (reference sequence). This CDR3 contains 15 residues. The CDR3 bases are TGTGCCAGCAGCTCCCCGGGACAGGGGTTCGGCGAGCAGTACTTC. This sequence encodes CASSSPGQGFGEQYF.

The chain links TRBV28 to TRBJ2-3, with 8 bases matching TRBD2. From germline, CDR1 is MDHEN and CDR2 SYDVKM. Trimming removed 1 base from V and 0 bases from J; junction bases left unmatched: 15. The CDR3 loop spans 20 amino acids. The CDR3 loop reads CASSLFLVMASGHSTDTQYF. The CDR3 coding sequence is TGTGCCAGCAGTTTATTTCTTGTCATGGCTAGCGGGCACAGCACAGATACGCAGTATTTT. The full variable domain, rest sourced from reference TRBV28 and TRBJ2-3, is DVKVTQSSRYLVKRTGEKVFLECVQDMDHENMFWYRQDPGLGLRLIYFSYDVKMKEKGDIPEGYSVSREKKERFSLILESASTNQTSMYLCASSLFLVMASGHSTDTQYFGPGTRLTVL.

The CDR3: CSARAPDTQYF. In nucleotides, the CDR3 is TGCAGTGCTAGAGCCCCGGATACGCAGTATTTT. The chain has TRBV20-1 and TRBJ2-3, with unresolved D. The V end was cut by 1 base, the J end by 6 bases, with 5 bases between. Germline-derived CDR1 and CDR2 are DFQATT and SNEGSKA (reference sequence). CDR3 length equals 11 residues.

J is TRBJ2-3 and V is TRBV6-4, with a possible D match to TRBD1 (5 bases). The CDR3 is 14 residues long. CDR1 is MRHNA, CDR2 SNTAGT, per germline. The V end lost 6 bases, the J end lost 4 bases, and 14 bases lay between the germline ends. The CDR3 sequence is CASSRFGAADTQYF. CDR3 DNA sequence: TGTGCCAGCAGCCGCTTTGGGGCCGCAGATACGCAGTATTTT.

Only a few counts were recorded for this clone. The chain joins TRBV27 to TRBJ1-3; D is perhaps TRBD1 (6 bases). Trimming removed 3 bases at V and 0 bases at J, with 12 bases between. Per germline, CDR1 MNHEY and CDR2 SMNVEV (reference sequence). The CDR3 is 16 residues long. The CDR3 region is CASSFRGPSSGNTIYF. The CDR3 DNA reads as TGTGCCAGCAGTTTCAGGGGACCCAGCTCTGGAAACACCATATATTTT.

The V gene is TRBV4-1, the J gene TRBJ1-4; D not certain. V was clipped by 0 bases and J by 4 bases, with 6 bases between them. CDR3 length: 14 residues. Germline CDR1 reads MGHRA; CDR2 reads YSYEKL. CDR3 nucleotide sequence: TGCGCCAGCAGCCAAGACGGCCTTAATGAAAAACTGTTTTTT. Translating gives CASSQDGLNEKLFF.

This chain uses TRBV5-1 with TRBJ2-3; 13 bases match TRBD2. Unmatched junction bases numbered 9, after V lost 4 bases and J lost 7 bases. The CDR3 extends over 16 amino acids. Germline-derived CDR1 and CDR2 are SGHRS and YFSETQ. The CDR3 protein is CASSPGTSGRANTQYF. CDR3 nucleotide sequence: TGCGCCAGCAGCCCCGGCACTAGCGGGAGGGCCAATACGCAGTATTTT.

This chain connects TRBV7-2 to TRBJ1-2, with D hard to call. Germline V lookup: CDR1 SGHTA, CDR2 FQGNSA. The CDR3 length is 13 residues. V shed 7 bases and J shed 6 bases, with 15 bases lying between them. Here the CDR3 DNA reads TGTGCCAGCACCCAATCCGAGTGGCATGGCTACACCTTC. Translation: CASTQSEWHGYTF.

This chain links TRBV10-3 with TRBJ2-5; D possibly corresponds to TRBD1 (6 bases). The CDR3 spans 13 residues. The V end was cut by 3 bases, the J end by 9 bases, with 14 bases between. In germline, CDR1 is ENHRY, CDR2 SYGVKD. CDR3 region: CAISDPDRLPQYF. In DNA form, the CDR3 reads TGTGCCATCAGTGACCCCGACAGGTTGCCCCAGTACTTC.

The rearrangement links TRBV5-1 to TRBJ2-5; 8 positions agree with TRBD1. The junction had 7 bases not matched to a gene; V was cut back by 0 bases and J by 3 bases. Germline CDR1 and CDR2: SGHRS and YFSETQ. This CDR3 spans 16 amino acids. The CDR3 loop is CASSLAPTGVEETQYF. The DNA for the CDR3 is TGCGCCAGCAGCTTGGCCCCGACAGGGGTGGAAGAGACCCAGTACTTC. The whole variable domain, filled in from reference TRBV5-1 and TRBJ2-5, reads KAGVTQTPRYLIKTRGQQVTLSCSPISGHRSVSWYQQTPGQGLQFLFEYFSETQRNKGNFPGRFSGRQFSNSRSEMNVSTLELGDSALYLCASSLAPTGVEETQYFGPGTRLLVL.

V usage is TRBV7-8 and J usage is TRBJ1-5; D gene unclear. Germline V gives CDR1 SGHVS, CDR2 FQNEAQ. This CDR3 comprises 12 residues. The V end lost 6 bases, the J end lost 7 bases, and 10 bases lay between the germline ends. The CDR3 here is CASSTVNQPQHF. CDR3 sequence (DNA): TGTGCCAGCAGTACAGTCAACCAGCCCCAGCATTTT. The complete variable domain, with remaining parts taken from reference TRBV7-8 and TRBJ1-5, reads GAGVSQSPRYKVAKRGQDVALRCDPISGHVSLFWYQQALGQGPEFLTYFQNEAQLDKSGLPSDRFFAERPEGSVSTLKIQRTQQEDSAVYLCASSTVNQPQHFGDGTRLSIL.

This clone was counted a few times. The rearrangement uses TRBV2 and TRBJ1-1, with D uncertain. CDR1 is SNHLY and CDR2 is FYNNEI in the germline V gene. Trimming removed 4 bases from V and 0 bases from J, with 9 bases in between. The CDR3 totals 14 residues. CDR3 bases: TGTGCCAGCAGTGTGGAGCCCCTGAACACTGAAGCTTTCTTT. Translated: CASSVEPLNTEAFF.

The chain recombines TRBV7-9 with TRBJ1-1, with no clear D. Trimming removed 4 bases at V and 7 bases at J, with 7 bases between. The CDR3 consists of 11 residues. Germline CDR1 and CDR2: SEHNR and FQNEAQ (reference sequence). CDR3 loop: CASSYGSEAFF. In DNA form, the CDR3 reads TGTGCCAGCAGCTACGGGAGTGAAGCTTTCTTT.

V gene TRBV7-2 combines with J gene TRBJ2-7; D remains unclear. The CDR3 sequence is 14 residues long. Germline V lookup: CDR1 SGHTA, CDR2 FQGNSA. Between the trimmed V and J ends, which lost 8 bases and 0 bases, there was a span of 14 bases. CDR3 in DNA: TGTGCCAGCCGCAAAAGCCGCAGCTCCTACGAGCAGTACTTC. Its protein is CASRKSRSSYEQYF.

This sequence joins TRBV28 and TRBJ2-1; 8 positions agree with TRBD2. The CDR3 is 16 residues long. CDR1 is MDHEN, CDR2 SYDVKM, per germline. The V and J ends lost 4 bases and 4 bases, in that order; junction bases with no gene match: 9. This CDR3 is CASSSLSGRNYNEQFF. The CDR3 DNA reads as TGTGCCAGCAGTTCACTCAGCGGGAGAAATTACAATGAGCAGTTCTTC.

This chain links TRBV6-1 with TRBJ1-1; D gene uncertain. V lost 6 bases and J 8 bases, leaving 10 bases between the germline ends. CDR3 length: 11 residues. The germline CDR1 and CDR2 sequences are MNHNS and SASEGT. The CDR3 DNA is TGTGCCAGCAGAGACCCATCCGAAGCTTTCTTT. It yields the protein CASRDPSEAFF.

The chain uses TRBV29-1 and TRBJ1-5; D gene unclear. The CDR3 is 13 amino acids. The germline CDR1 and CDR2 sequences are SQVTM and ANQGSEA. With 4 bases removed from V and 6 bases from J, the gap between germline ends came to 13 bases. CDR3 in DNA: TGCAGCGTTGGAGAAGGTTCCGCTCAGCCCCAGCATTTT. Translation: CSVGEGSAQPQHF.